The source of this TCR beta chain is a study of early T cells in non-severe SARS-CoV-2 infection. Study in general: It was bulk RNA from unsorted whole blood that was sequenced, and the chains were unpaired. Findings of the study overall: A preference for anti-spike CD8 responses marked VDJdb matching, which missed private and CD4 specificities.

The protocol attached unique molecular identifiers to individual cDNA molecules. One entry per CDR3 protein results from TCRdb running MiXCR on the 5' RACE reads. The table includes roughly 81,000 distinct CDR3 sequences, about an eighth detected once. This clonotype showed up just a few times. What it binds is not known. V was cut by 2 bases and J by 5 bases, with 6 bases left in between. The CDR3 spans 12 residues. Germline V lookup: CDR1 MDHEN, CDR2 SYDVKM. The origin of this receptor is an adult who was a healthcare worker with PCR-confirmed SARS-CoV-2 infection or an uninfected control (not recorded which). The chain recombines TRBV28 with TRBJ1-1; D is uncertain. The sequencing input was whole blood. CDR3 coding DNA: TGTGCCAGCAGTTTAGACGGGACTGAAGCTTTCTTT. Its translation: CASSLDGTEAFF.